This entry concerns a single T cell receptor beta chain. What it binds is not known. The TRB cDNA libraries were prepared by 5' RACE with UMI labels. TCRdb re-called the 5' RACE reads; every CDR3 protein appears as one record, without DNA. The sample's table shows about 89,000 distinct CDR3 sequences. This sample was taken from a study of CXCR3-negative and CXCR3-positive naive CD8 T cells. Findings and limits, study-wide: CXCR3-negative naive cells had less hydrophobic TRB CDR3s than did CXCR3-positive naive cells. From TRB CDR3 properties, TCR strength was inferred; surface CD5 did not differ between naive subsets. Similar TRBV-TRBJ usage characterized naive CXCR3-negative and CXCR3-positive cells; memory cells differed.

This CDR3 spans 15 amino acids. Germline V gene data show CDR1 as SNHLY and CDR2 as FYNNEI. Sequenced sample: naive CXCR3+ CD8+ T cells from blood. Subset here: CD45RO-CCR7+CD27+CD95- naive CD8+ T cells expressing CXCR3 (TNR3+). The clonotype comes from a human donor in good health. Some clones in this sample may be carry-over from other donors' samples. The V and J genes are TRBV2 and TRBJ2-7; with no DNA, the TCRdb D assignment of TRBD1 cannot be verified. CDR3 amino acids: CASSAPGEGDYEQYF.